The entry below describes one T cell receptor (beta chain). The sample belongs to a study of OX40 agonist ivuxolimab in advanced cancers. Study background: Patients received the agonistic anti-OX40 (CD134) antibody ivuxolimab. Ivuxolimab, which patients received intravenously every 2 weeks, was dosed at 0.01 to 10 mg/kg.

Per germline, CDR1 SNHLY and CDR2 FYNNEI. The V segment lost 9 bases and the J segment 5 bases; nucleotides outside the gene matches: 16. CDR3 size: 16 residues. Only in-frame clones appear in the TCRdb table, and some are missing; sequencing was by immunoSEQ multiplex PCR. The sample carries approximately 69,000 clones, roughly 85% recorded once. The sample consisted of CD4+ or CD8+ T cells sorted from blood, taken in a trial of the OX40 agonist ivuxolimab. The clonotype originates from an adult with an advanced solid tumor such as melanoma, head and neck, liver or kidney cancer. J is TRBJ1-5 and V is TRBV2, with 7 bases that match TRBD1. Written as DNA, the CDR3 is TGTGCCAGTCTCCGGGACAGCGTTCCCGATGATCAGCCCCAGCATTTT. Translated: CASLRDSVPDDQPQHF.